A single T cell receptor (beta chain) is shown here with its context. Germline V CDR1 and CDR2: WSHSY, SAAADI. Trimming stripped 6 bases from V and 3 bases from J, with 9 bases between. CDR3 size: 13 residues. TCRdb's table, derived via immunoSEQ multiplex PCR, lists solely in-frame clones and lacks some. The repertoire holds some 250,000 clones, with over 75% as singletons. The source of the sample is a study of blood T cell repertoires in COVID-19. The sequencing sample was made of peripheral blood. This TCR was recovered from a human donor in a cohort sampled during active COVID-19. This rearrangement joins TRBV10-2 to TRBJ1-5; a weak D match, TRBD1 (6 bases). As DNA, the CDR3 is TGCGCCAGCAGAAGGGACAACAATCAGCCCCAGCATTTT. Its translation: CASRRDNNQPQHF.